Each of the 24 T cell receptor beta chains below was sequenced from the same sample in a study of cytomegalovirus exposure and HLA in healthy donors. PCR involved 60 Vbeta and 13 Jbeta primers. Assay: immunoSEQ multiplex PCR; the TCRdb copy retains only in-frame clones and omits some. The data contain roughly 190,000 clones, roughly 80% of them singletons. Sequenced material: PBMCs. Source of these receptors: a woman younger than 30 in good health and CMV-seronegative.

The chain links TRBV9 to TRBJ2-2; TRBD1 is a possible D gene (5 bases). Per the germline V gene, CDR1 is SGDLS and CDR2 is YYNGEE. The CDR3 covers 16 residues. V lost 0 bases and J 3 bases, leaving 12 bases between the germline ends. The CDR3 nucleotides are TGTGCCAGCAGCGTAGGTCAGGGATTCTACACCGGGGAGCTGTTTTTT. Its translation is CASSVGQGFYTGELFF. Drawing the rest from reference TRBV9 and TRBJ2-2, the complete variable domain is DSGVTQTPKHLITATGQRVTLRCSPRSGDLSVYWYQQSLDQGLQFLIQYYNGEERAKGNILERFSAQQFPDLHSELNLSSLELGDSALYFCASSVGQGFYTGELFFGEGSRLTVL.

This clone was counted once. The chain couples TRBV2 to TRBJ2-5, with D possibly being TRBD1 (6 bases). The J call is doubtful: the DNA matches TRBJ2-7 better. The CDR3 is made up of 15 amino acids. Germline CDR1 reads SNHLY; CDR2 reads FYNNEI. CDR3 nucleotides: TGTGCCAGCAGTTTGTACAGGGCGAGCTCCTACGAGCAGTACTTC. This codes for CASSLYRASSYEQYF.

This clone has a handful of counts. The chain carries TRBV6-5 and TRBJ2-2; 10 bases fit TRBD1. CDR3 size: 15 residues. The germline V gene has CDR1 MNHEY and CDR2 SVGAGI. Trimming cost V 5 bases and J 4 bases; bases outside gene matches: 4. CDR3 region: CASSTRDRGTGELFF. Written as DNA, the CDR3 is TGTGCCAGCAGTACCCGGGACAGGGGCACCGGGGAGCTGTTTTTT.

This clone appeared a few times. This chain joins TRBV6-5 and TRBJ1-1, with D unclear. There are 13 residues in the CDR3. Between the trimmed V and J ends, which lost 8 bases and 0 bases, there was a span of 10 bases. CDR1 is MNHEY, CDR2 SVGAGI, per germline. As DNA, the CDR3 is TGTGCCAGCTTGGGGAGCATGAACACTGAAGCTTTCTTT. Encoded protein: CASLGSMNTEAFF.

This clone has just one count. V usage is TRBV19 and J usage is TRBJ1-1; D is perhaps TRBD1 (5 bases). The CDR3 extends over 14 amino acids. V was trimmed by 5 bases and J by 4 bases, leaving 14 bases between them. CDR1 and CDR2 from the germline V gene are LNHDA and SQIVND (reference sequence). CDR3: CASSSGSPGTEAFF. The CDR3 bases are TGTGCCAGTAGTTCAGGGTCGCCGGGCACTGAAGCTTTCTTT.

The genes are TRBV16 and TRBJ1-1; 10 bases match TRBD1. Germline CDR1 KGHSY, CDR2 FQNENV. The CDR3 length is 15 residues. V shed 2 bases and J 3 bases; nucleotides not matched to a gene: 3. The CDR3 nucleotides read TGTGCCAGCAGCCAAATGGACAGGGGGTACACTGAAGCTTTCTTT. It is translated as CASSQMDRGYTEAFF.

The chain links TRBV11-2 to TRBJ1-1; 9 bases are shared with TRBD1. The CDR3 has 19 amino acids. Trimming cost V 1 base and J 0 bases; bases outside gene matches: 12. CDR1 and CDR2 from the germline V gene are SGHAT and FQNNGV. CDR3 bases: TGTGCCAGCAGCTTAGGCACGGGACAGGGCTTCTACCTGAACACTGAAGCTTTCTTT. Translation: CASSLGTGQGFYLNTEAFF.

The chain couples TRBV28 to TRBJ2-7, with TRBD2 matching 12 bases. The ends lost 5 bases at V and 1 base at J; junction bases unmatched: 3. The CDR3 is 15 amino acids. In germline, CDR1 is MDHEN, CDR2 SYDVKM. The CDR3 loop is CASSPGTSGSYEQYF. The DNA for the CDR3 is TGTGCCAGCAGTCCCGGGACTAGCGGGTCCTACGAGCAGTACTTC.

The chain joins TRBV11-2 to TRBJ2-3, with 12 bases identical to TRBD2. The CDR3 consists of 19 residues. Trimming removed 0 bases from V and 1 base from J; junction bases left unmatched: 8. The germline V gene has CDR1 SGHAT and CDR2 FQNNGV. The CDR3 region is CASSLEASSGRGGTDTQYF. CDR3 bases: TGTGCCAGCAGCTTAGAAGCGTCTAGCGGGAGGGGTGGCACAGATACGCAGTATTTT. Full variable domain (remainder filled in from reference TRBV11-2 and TRBJ2-3): EAGVAQSPRYKIIEKRQSVAFWCNPISGHATLYWYQQILGQGPKLLIQFQNNGVVDDSQLPKDRFSAERLKGVDSTLKIQPAKLEDSAVYLCASSLEASSGRGGTDTQYFGPGTRLTVL.

The chain uses TRBV9 and TRBJ2-1, with 7 bases fitting TRBD2. The CDR3 loop spans 16 amino acids. CDR1 and CDR2 from the germline V gene are SGDLS and YYNGEE. J gave up 5 bases and V 2 bases, and 10 bases lay outside the gene matches. The CDR3 loop reads CASSVLGSSGNNEQFF. CDR3 nucleotides: TGTGCCAGCAGCGTCCTGGGTTCTAGCGGTAACAATGAGCAGTTCTTC.

This chain joins TRBV19 and TRBJ2-7; 7 bases are shared with TRBD1. This CDR3 has 16 residues. J lost 2 bases, V lost 1 base, and 8 bases had no gene match. CDR1 and CDR2 (germline): LNHDA, SQIVND (reference sequence). The CDR3 DNA sequence: TGTGCCAGTAGTATAGCCACAGGGGCCCGTCCCTACGAGCAGTACTTC. Its translation: CASSIATGARPYEQYF.

The chain combines TRBV5-4 with TRBJ2-7; maybe TRBD1 (5 bases). Germline values: CDR1 SGHNT, CDR2 YYREEE (reference sequence). The CDR3 extends over 16 amino acids. Trimming cost V 2 bases and J 0 bases, with 15 bases left between them. The CDR3 DNA is TGTGCCAGCAGCTTTTCTAAGGACAAGCCCTCCTACGAGCAGTACTTC. Amino acids: CASSFSKDKPSYEQYF.

The J gene is TRBJ2-1, the V gene TRBV6-1; tentatively, D is TRBD2 (6 bases). Germline V lookup: CDR1 MNHNS, CDR2 SASEGT. Trimming removed 7 bases at V and 2 bases at J, with 15 bases between. CDR3 length: 15 amino acids. CDR3 residues: CASIRGGTTYNEQFF. CDR3 nucleotides: TGTGCCAGCATTCGTGGCGGGACGACCTACAATGAGCAGTTCTTC.

V and J are TRBV30 and TRBJ2-7; TRBD2 matches 7 bases. Trimming at V came to 0 bases and at J to 3 bases, leaving 8 bases not matched to a gene. Germline loops: CDR1 GTSNPN, CDR2 SVGIG (reference sequence). This CDR3 contains 15 residues. The CDR3 sequence: CAWSVLSGMVYEQYF. CDR3 coding DNA: TGTGCCTGGAGTGTACTAAGCGGGATGGTCTACGAGCAGTACTTC.

The genes are TRBV9 and TRBJ2-7; 9 bases fit TRBD2. The CDR3 totals 16 residues. J lost 6 bases, V lost 3 bases, and 13 bases had no gene match. Germline CDR1 is SGDLS and CDR2 is YYNGEE. The CDR3 loop reads CASSASGTSSHREQYF. In nucleotides, the CDR3 is TGTGCCAGCAGCGCCTCCGGGACTAGCTCGCATCGCGAGCAGTACTTC.

J is TRBJ1-2 and V is TRBV6-5; a weak D match, TRBD1 (5 bases). Trimming took 0 bases from V and 7 from J, leaving 15 bases between them. The CDR3 runs to 15 residues. Germline CDR1 MNHEY, CDR2 SVGAGI. The CDR3 nucleotides read TGTGCCAGCAGTTACTCTCGTTACGGGGGGACTGGCTACACCTTC. This sequence encodes CASSYSRYGGTGYTF.

This clone was counted once. The V and J genes are TRBV4-3 and TRBJ2-1; 9 positions match TRBD2. Unmatched junction bases numbered 18, after V lost 0 bases and J lost 6 bases. The CDR3 covers 20 residues. Germline loops: CDR1 LGHNA, CDR2 YSLEER. This chain's CDR3 is CASSQDRVALAGYGVNEQFF. The CDR3 nucleotides are TGCGCCAGCAGCCAAGATCGGGTAGCGCTAGCGGGATATGGGGTCAATGAGCAGTTCTTC.

J is TRBJ2-7 and V is TRBV6-5, with a tentative D call TRBD2 (5 bases). CDR3 size: 12 residues. The V end lost 7 bases, the J end lost 6 bases, and 13 bases lay between the germline ends. CDR1 and CDR2 (germline): MNHEY, SVGAGI. CDR3 DNA: TGTGCCAGCAAATCTAGCCCCGTCGAGCAGTACTTC. The encoded protein is CASKSSPVEQYF.

The rearrangement uses TRBV7-7 and TRBJ2-1; perhaps TRBD2 as D (6 bases). Germline CDR1 reads SSHAT; CDR2 reads FNYEAQ (reference sequence). This CDR3 is built from 15 residues. V dropped 3 bases and J dropped 10 bases, with 19 bases sitting between them. The CDR3 loop is CASSFGRPSGFEQFF. Written as DNA, the CDR3 is TGTGCCAGCAGCTTCGGGCGTCCGAGCGGGTTCGAGCAGTTCTTC.

The chain couples TRBV7-8 to TRBJ2-1, with TRBD2 matching over 12 bases. The CDR3 has 20 amino acids. Per germline, CDR1 SGHVS and CDR2 FQNEAQ. V lost 5 bases and J lost 0; bases outside the gene matches: 14. CDR3: CASSPGLSGLAGSSYNEQFF. DNA of the CDR3: TGTGCCAGCAGCCCCGGGCTGAGCGGACTAGCGGGAAGCTCCTACAATGAGCAGTTCTTC. The full variable domain, completed using reference TRBV7-8 and TRBJ2-1, is GAGVSQSPRYKVAKRGQDVALRCDPISGHVSLFWYQQALGQGPEFLTYFQNEAQLDKSGLPSDRFFAERPEGSVSTLKIQRTQQEDSAVYLCASSPGLSGLAGSSYNEQFFGPGTRLTVL.

The chain recombines TRBV7-8 with TRBJ2-1; 8 bases align to TRBD2. The V gene's germline CDR1 is SGHVS and CDR2 FQNEAQ. With V trimmed by 4 bases and J by 8 bases, 10 bases remained unmatched. This CDR3 is built from 15 residues. CDR3 sequence (DNA): TGTGCCAGCAGCTCCCCCGCGGGAGGCCATGATGAGCAGTTCTTC. Its protein is CASSSPAGGHDEQFF.

This clone was observed a few times. J is TRBJ1-5 and V is TRBV28, with D perhaps TRBD1 (5 bases). CDR1 is MDHEN, CDR2 SYDVKM, per germline. Trimming stripped 8 bases from V and 3 bases from J, with 14 bases between. There are 14 residues in the CDR3. CDR3 in DNA: TGTGCCAGCTCCAAGGCAGGGTACAATCAGCCCCAGCATTTT. It specifies CASSKAGYNQPQHF.

V and J are TRBV7-2 and TRBJ1-1; D not resolved. In germline, CDR1 is SGHTA, CDR2 FQGNSA. The CDR3 is 13 residues long. The ends were cut back, 3 bases at V and 4 bases at J, with 9 bases in the middle. In DNA form, the CDR3 reads TGTGCCAGCAGCTTCCTAATAGCCACTGAAGCTTTCTTT. Its translation is CASSFLIATEAFF.

V usage is TRBV27 and J usage is TRBJ2-7, with TRBD1 matching over 9 bases. CDR1 and CDR2 from the germline V gene are MNHEY and SMNVEV (reference sequence). J was trimmed by 7 bases and V by 6 bases; bases with no gene match: 13. The CDR3 is 15 amino acids. CDR3 protein: CASSLAGQGRGEQYF. DNA for the CDR3: TGTGCCAGCAGCCTCGCGGGACAGGGTCGTGGGGAGCAGTACTTC.